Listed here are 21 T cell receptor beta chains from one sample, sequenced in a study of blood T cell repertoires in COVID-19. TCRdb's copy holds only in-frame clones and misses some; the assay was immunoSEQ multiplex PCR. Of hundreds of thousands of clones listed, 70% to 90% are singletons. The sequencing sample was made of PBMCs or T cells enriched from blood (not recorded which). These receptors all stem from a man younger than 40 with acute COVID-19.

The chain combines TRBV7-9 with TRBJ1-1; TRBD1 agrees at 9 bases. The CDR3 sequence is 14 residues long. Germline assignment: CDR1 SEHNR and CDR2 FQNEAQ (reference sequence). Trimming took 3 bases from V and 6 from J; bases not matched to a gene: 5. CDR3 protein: CASSLGQGRSEAFF. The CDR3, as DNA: TGTGCCAGCAGCTTGGGACAGGGAAGGTCTGAAGCTTTCTTT.

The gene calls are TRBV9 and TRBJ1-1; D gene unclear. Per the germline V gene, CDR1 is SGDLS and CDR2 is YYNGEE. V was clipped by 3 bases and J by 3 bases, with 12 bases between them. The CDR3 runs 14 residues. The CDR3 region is CASSEGLADTEAFF. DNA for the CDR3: TGTGCCAGCAGCGAAGGGCTAGCGGACACTGAAGCTTTCTTT.

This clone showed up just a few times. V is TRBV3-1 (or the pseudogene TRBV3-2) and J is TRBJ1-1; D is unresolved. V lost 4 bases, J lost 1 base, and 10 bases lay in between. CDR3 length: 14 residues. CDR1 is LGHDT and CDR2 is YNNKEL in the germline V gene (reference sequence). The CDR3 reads CASSRDGSNTEAFF. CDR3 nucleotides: TGTGCCAGCAGCCGAGACGGGTCGAACACTGAAGCTTTCTTT.

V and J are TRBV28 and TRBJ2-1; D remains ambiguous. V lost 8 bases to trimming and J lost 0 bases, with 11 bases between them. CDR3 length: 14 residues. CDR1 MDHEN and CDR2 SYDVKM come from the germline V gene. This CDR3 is CASAGSPSYNEQFF. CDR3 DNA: TGTGCCAGCGCCGGGTCCCCCTCCTACAATGAGCAGTTCTTC. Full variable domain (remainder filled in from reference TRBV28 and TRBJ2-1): DVKVTQSSRYLVKRTGEKVFLECVQDMDHENMFWYRQDPGLGLRLIYFSYDVKMKEKGDIPEGYSVSREKKERFSLILESASTNQTSMYLCASAGSPSYNEQFFGPGTRLTVL.

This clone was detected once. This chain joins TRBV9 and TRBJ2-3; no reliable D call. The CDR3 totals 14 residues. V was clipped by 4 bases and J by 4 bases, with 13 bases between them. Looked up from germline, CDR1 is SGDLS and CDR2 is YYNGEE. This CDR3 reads CASSLTLSADTQYF. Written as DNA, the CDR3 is TGTGCCAGCAGCCTCACCCTATCTGCAGATACGCAGTATTTT.

The CDR3 DNA sequence: TGTGCCAGTAGTATAGGGGGGACAGCCCAAGAGACCCAGTACTTC. This translates into CASSIGGTAQETQYF. The chain links TRBV19 to TRBJ2-5; 7 nucleotides agree with TRBD1. The germline V gene encodes CDR1 LNHDA and CDR2 SQIVND (reference sequence). The ends lost 1 base at V and 1 base at J; junction bases unmatched: 3. This CDR3 spans 15 amino acids.

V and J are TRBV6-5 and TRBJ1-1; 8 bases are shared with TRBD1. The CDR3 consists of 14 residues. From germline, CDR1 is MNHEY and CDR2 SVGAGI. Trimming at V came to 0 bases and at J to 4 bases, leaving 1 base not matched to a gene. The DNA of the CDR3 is TGTGCCAGCAGTTACTCGGGGACAGGCACTGAAGCTTTCTTT. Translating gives CASSYSGTGTEAFF.

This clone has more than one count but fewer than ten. Here the CDR3 reads CASKAAGGANYGYTF. The CDR3 region has the DNA TGTGCCAGCAAAGCTGCAGGGGGTGCTAACTATGGCTACACCTTC. V is TRBV25-1 and J is TRBJ1-2; 7 nucleotides match TRBD1. This CDR3 is built from 15 residues. V dropped 7 bases and J dropped 0; count of bases not matched to a gene: 8. Germline V CDR1 and CDR2: MGHDK, SYGVNS.

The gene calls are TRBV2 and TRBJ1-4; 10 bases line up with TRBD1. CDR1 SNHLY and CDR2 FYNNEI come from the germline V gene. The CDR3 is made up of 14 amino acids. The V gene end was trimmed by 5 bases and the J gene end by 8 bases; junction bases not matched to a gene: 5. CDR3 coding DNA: TGTGCCAGCAGTCGACAGGGGGCAGGGGAAAAACTGTTTTTT. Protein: CASSRQGAGEKLFF.

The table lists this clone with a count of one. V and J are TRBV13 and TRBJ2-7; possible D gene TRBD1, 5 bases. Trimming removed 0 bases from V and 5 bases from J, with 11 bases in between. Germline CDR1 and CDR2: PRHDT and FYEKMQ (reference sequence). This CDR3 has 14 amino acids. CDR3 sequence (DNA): TGTGCCAGCAGCTTAGGACAGGTGCTGGACGAGCAGTACTTC. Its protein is CASSLGQVLDEQYF.

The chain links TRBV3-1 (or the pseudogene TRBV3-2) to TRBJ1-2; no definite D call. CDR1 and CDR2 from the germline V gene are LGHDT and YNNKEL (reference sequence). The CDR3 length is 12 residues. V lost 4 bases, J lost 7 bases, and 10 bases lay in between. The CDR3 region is CASSPDAIGYTF. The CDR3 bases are TGTGCCAGCAGCCCCGATGCTATTGGCTACACCTTC.

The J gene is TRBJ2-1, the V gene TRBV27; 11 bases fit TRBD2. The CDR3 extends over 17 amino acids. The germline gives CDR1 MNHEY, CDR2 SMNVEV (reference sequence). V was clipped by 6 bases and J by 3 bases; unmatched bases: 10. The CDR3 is CASRQVSGGAFYNEQFF. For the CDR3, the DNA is TGTGCCAGCAGACAGGTTAGCGGGGGGGCATTCTACAATGAGCAGTTCTTC.

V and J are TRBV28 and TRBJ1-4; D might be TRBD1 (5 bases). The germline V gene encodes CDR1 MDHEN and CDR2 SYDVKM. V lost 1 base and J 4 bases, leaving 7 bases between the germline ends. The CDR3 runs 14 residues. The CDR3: CASSLYQGNEKLFF. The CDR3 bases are TGTGCCAGCAGTTTATACCAGGGTAATGAAAAACTGTTTTTT.

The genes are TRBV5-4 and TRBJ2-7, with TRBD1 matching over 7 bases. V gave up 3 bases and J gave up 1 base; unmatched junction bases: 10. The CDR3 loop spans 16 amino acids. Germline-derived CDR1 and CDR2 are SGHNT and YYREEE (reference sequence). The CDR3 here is CASSSTSGTVSYEQYF. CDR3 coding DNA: TGTGCCAGCAGCTCGACCTCCGGGACAGTATCCTACGAGCAGTACTTC.

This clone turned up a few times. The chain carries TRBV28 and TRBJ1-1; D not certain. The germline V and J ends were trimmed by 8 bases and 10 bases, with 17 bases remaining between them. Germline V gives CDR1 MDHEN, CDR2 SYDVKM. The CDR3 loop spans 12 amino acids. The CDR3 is CASSLLMEGAFF. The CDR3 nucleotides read TGTGCCAGCTCTCTTCTGATGGAGGGAGCTTTCTTT.

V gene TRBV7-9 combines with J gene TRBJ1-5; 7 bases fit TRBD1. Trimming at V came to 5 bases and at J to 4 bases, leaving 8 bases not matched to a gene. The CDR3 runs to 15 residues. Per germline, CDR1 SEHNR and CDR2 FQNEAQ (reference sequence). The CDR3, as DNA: TGTGCCAGCAGCCAAGGGACAGCCCTAAATCAGCCCCAGCATTTT. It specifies CASSQGTALNQPQHF.

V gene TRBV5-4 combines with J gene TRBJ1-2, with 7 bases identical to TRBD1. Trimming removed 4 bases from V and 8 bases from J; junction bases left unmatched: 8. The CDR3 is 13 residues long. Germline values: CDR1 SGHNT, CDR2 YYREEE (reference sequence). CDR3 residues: CASSLTGSYGYTF. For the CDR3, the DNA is TGTGCCAGCAGCCTGACAGGGTCCTACGGCTACACCTTC.

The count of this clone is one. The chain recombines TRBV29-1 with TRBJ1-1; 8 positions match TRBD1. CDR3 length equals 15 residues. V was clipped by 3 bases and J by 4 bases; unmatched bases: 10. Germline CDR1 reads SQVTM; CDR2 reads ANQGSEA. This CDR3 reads CSVESQGAMATEAFF. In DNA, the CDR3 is TGCAGCGTTGAGAGTCAGGGGGCAATGGCCACTGAAGCTTTCTTT. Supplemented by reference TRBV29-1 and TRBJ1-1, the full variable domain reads SAVISQKPSRDICQRGTSLTIQCQVDSQVTMMFWYRQQPGQSLTLIATANQGSEATYESGFVIDKFPISRPNLTFSTLTVSNMSPEDSSIYLCSVESQGAMATEAFFGQGTRLTVV.

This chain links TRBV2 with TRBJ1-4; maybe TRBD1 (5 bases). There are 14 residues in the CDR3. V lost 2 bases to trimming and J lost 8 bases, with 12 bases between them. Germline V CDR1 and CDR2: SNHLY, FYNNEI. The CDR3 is CASSETGKGEKLFF. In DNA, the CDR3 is TGTGCCAGCAGTGAAACCGGAAAGGGGGAAAAACTGTTTTTT.

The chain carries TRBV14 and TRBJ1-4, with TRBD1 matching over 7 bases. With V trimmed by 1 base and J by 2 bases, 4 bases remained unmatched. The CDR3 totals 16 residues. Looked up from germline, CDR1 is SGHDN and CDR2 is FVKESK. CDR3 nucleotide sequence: TGTGCCAGCAGCCAAGCTTCAGGGGGTACTAATGAAAAACTGTTTTTT. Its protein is CASSQASGGTNEKLFF.

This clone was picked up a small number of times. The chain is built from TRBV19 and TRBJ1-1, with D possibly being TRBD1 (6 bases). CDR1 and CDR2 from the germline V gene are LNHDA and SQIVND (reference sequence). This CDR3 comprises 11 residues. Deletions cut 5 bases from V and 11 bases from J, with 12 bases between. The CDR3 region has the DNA TGTGCCAGTAGTTCTGCGGGGGCGGCTTTCTTT. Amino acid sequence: CASSSAGAAFF.